A single sample gave rise to the 20 T cell receptor beta chains below, sequenced in a study of T-cell memory formation after mild COVID-19. Each CDR3 protein gets one entry after TCRdb re-called the 5' RACE reads with MiXCR. The sample has about 240,000 distinct CDR3 sequences, 8.5% to 9.5% seen once. The sequenced material came from PBMCs or a T cell subset sorted from them (not recorded which). All receptors come from a man younger than 30 who had mild COVID-19 (a few samples of this study predate the infection). Cell type and time point are not known.

The V call is TRBV7-9, the J call TRBJ1-1; a possible D gene is TRBD1 (5 bases). The CDR3 is made up of 13 amino acids. The germline CDR1 and CDR2 sequences are SEHNR and FQNEAQ (reference sequence). Trimming removed 5 bases at V and 1 base at J, with 8 bases between. The DNA of the CDR3 is TGTGCCAGCAGCGATGACAGGAACACTGAAGCTTTCTTT. Its translation is CASSDDRNTEAFF.

This clonotype was counted a few times. This sequence joins TRBV20-1 and TRBJ2-7; D unclear. Germline assignment: CDR1 DFQATT and CDR2 SNEGSKA (reference sequence). Trimming left V 2 bases short and J 4 bases short, with 12 bases between. This CDR3 is built from 13 residues. CDR3: CSARWQKTYEQYV. The CDR3 DNA follows: TGCAGTGCTAGATGGCAGAAGACTTACGAGCAGTACGTC.

Only a few counts were recorded for this clonotype. The rearrangement uses TRBV7-8 and TRBJ2-7; weak D call: TRBD2 (6 bases). Germline loops: CDR1 SGHVS, CDR2 FQNEAQ. V was shortened by 8 bases and J by 2 bases, with 13 bases between the two germline ends. This CDR3 region has 13 residues. In DNA, the CDR3 is TGTGCCAGCCGGGCCGGGGGAACCTACGAGCAGTACTTC. Translation gives CASRAGGTYEQYF.

The chain employs TRBV7-2 and TRBJ2-3; 8 nucleotides match TRBD2. The CDR3 covers 15 residues. CDR1 and CDR2 from the germline V gene are SGHTA and FQGNSA. J gave up 1 base and V 5 bases, and 5 bases lay outside the gene matches. The CDR3 sequence: CASSVSGGRTDTQYF. DNA for the CDR3: TGTGCCAGCAGCGTAAGCGGGGGACGCACAGATACGCAGTATTTT.

This clonotype showed up just a few times. The chain couples TRBV19 to TRBJ2-7, with 7 bases identical to TRBD1. V lost 6 bases to trimming and J lost 2 bases; unmatched junction nucleotides: 7. Germline assignment: CDR1 LNHDA and CDR2 SQIVND (reference sequence). The CDR3 extends over 14 amino acids. The CDR3 is CASSPTGSTYEQYV. The CDR3 nucleotides read TGTGCCAGTAGCCCGACAGGGAGTACCTACGAGCAGTACGTC.

The chain combines TRBV7-8 with TRBJ1-6; 8 bases are a match to TRBD1. Trimming removed 2 bases from V and 1 base from J; junction bases left unmatched: 7. This CDR3 has 18 amino acids. The germline CDR1 and CDR2 sequences are SGHVS and FQNEAQ. CDR3: CASSLNRGDRSYNSPLHF. CDR3 coding DNA: TGTGCCAGCAGCTTAAACAGGGGGGATAGGTCCTATAATTCACCCCTCCACTTT.

This clonotype showed up just a few times. The chain links TRBV6-5 to TRBJ2-2; weak D call: TRBD2 (6 bases). Trimming pared 8 bases from V and 4 bases from J, leaving 14 bases between. The CDR3 runs 14 residues. The V gene's germline CDR1 is MNHEY and CDR2 SVGAGI. The CDR3 loop reads CASQLGTPTGELFF. DNA for the CDR3: TGTGCCAGCCAACTCGGGACTCCCACCGGGGAGCTGTTTTTT.

In its sample, this clonotype was seen a few times. The genes are TRBV12-3 or TRBV12-4 and TRBJ1-6, with D hard to call. The CDR3 has 14 residues. V shed 5 bases and J shed 8 bases, with 13 bases lying between them. The CDR3 nucleotides read TGTGCCAGCAGTACCGACATCTCGCATTCACCCCTCCACTTT. Amino acid sequence: CASSTDISHSPLHF.

There are a few counts of this clonotype. This rearrangement joins TRBV7-9 to TRBJ2-5, with D tentatively TRBD1 (5 bases). V lost 5 bases, J lost 0 bases, and 10 bases lay in between. The CDR3 runs to 14 residues. CDR1 and CDR2 (germline): SEHNR, FQNEAQ (reference sequence). The CDR3 DNA reads TGTGCCAGCAGCCCTGACAGATACCAAGAGACCCAGTACTTC. Protein product: CASSPDRYQETQYF.

V and J are TRBV12-3 or TRBV12-4 and TRBJ1-5; weak D call: TRBD1 (5 bases). The CDR3 has 15 amino acids. Deletions cut 7 bases from V and 11 bases from J, with 24 bases between. DNA for the CDR3: TGTGCCAGCACACTGCGGATGGCGGGACGGGCGGCCCAGCATTTT. Translation: CASTLRMAGRAAQHF.

V gene TRBV7-3 combines with J gene TRBJ1-1; unclear D gene. CDR3 length equals 13 residues. Per germline, CDR1 SGHTA and CDR2 FQGTGA. Trimming cost V 5 bases and J 7 bases, with 14 bases left between them. DNA for the CDR3: TGTGCCAGCAGCCCCGACCCCGATATTGAAGCTTTCTTT. Protein: CASSPDPDIEAFF.

The chain is built from TRBV7-9 and TRBJ1-2; D is possibly TRBD1 (5 bases). This CDR3 spans 13 amino acids. The germline CDR1 and CDR2 sequences are SEHNR and FQNEAQ (reference sequence). With 8 bases removed from V and 5 bases from J, the gap between germline ends came to 15 bases. This CDR3 reads CASGDEARYGYTF. In nucleotides, the CDR3 is TGTGCCAGCGGGGACGAGGCCCGGTATGGCTACACCTTC. Drawing the rest from reference TRBV7-9 and TRBJ1-2, the complete variable domain is DTGVSQNPRHKITKRGQNVTFRCDPISEHNRLYWYRQTLGQGPEFLTYFQNEAQLEKSRLLSDRFSAERPKGSFSTLEIQRTEQGDSAMYLCASGDEARYGYTFGSGTRLTVV.

The chain recombines TRBV6-5 with TRBJ1-4; D remains unclear. Trimming stripped 0 bases from V and 8 bases from J, with 7 bases between. The CDR3 consists of 13 residues. Germline assignment: CDR1 MNHEY and CDR2 SVGAGI. The CDR3: CASSYSSKEKLFF. CDR3 bases: TGTGCCAGCAGTTACTCGAGTAAGGAAAAACTGTTTTTT.

This clonotype was observed a few times. This chain links TRBV7-2 with TRBJ1-1; D gene uncertain. V lost 1 base and J 5 bases, leaving 8 bases between the germline ends. CDR3 length: 13 amino acids. The germline V gene encodes CDR1 SGHTA and CDR2 FQGNSA. The CDR3 here is CASSLVRETEAFF. Written as DNA, the CDR3 is TGTGCCAGCAGCTTAGTTCGAGAAACTGAAGCTTTCTTT.

This clonotype was picked up a small number of times. This chain links TRBV4-2 with TRBJ1-2; D remains ambiguous. The CDR3 is 16 amino acids. V gave up 1 base and J gave up 4 bases, with 16 bases separating them. Per germline, CDR1 LGHNA and CDR2 YNFKEQ. This CDR3 reads CASSQVSSPEGYGYTF. CDR3 DNA: TGTGCCAGCAGCCAAGTTTCGTCTCCCGAGGGCTATGGCTACACCTTC.

The chain is built from TRBV28 and TRBJ1-2, with D unresolved. Looked up from germline, CDR1 is MDHEN and CDR2 is SYDVKM. Between the trimmed V and J ends, which lost 4 bases and 6 bases, there was a span of 12 bases. The CDR3 is 13 amino acids. The CDR3, as DNA: TGTGCCAGCAGTTCCCAACCCCGGGATGGCTACACCTTC. Protein: CASSSQPRDGYTF.

The chain combines TRBV7-2 with TRBJ2-3; 8 bases align to TRBD2. This CDR3 region has 15 residues. With 4 bases clipped from V and 7 bases from J, the junction kept 10 bases outside the gene matches. Per germline, CDR1 SGHTA and CDR2 FQGNSA. For the CDR3, the DNA is TGTGCCAGCAGCTCCTCGGGGGGGGGCCCTTATACGCAGTATTTT. Amino acid sequence: CASSSSGGGPYTQYF.

This clonotype was seen more than once but under ten times. The rearrangement links TRBV5-1 to TRBJ1-1; possible D gene TRBD1, 5 bases. Germline-derived CDR1 and CDR2 are SGHRS and YFSETQ. Trimming cost V 3 bases and J 0 bases, with 15 bases left between them. The CDR3 length is 16 residues. The CDR3, as DNA: TGCGCCAGCAGCTCGGGACGGAATTACATGAACACTGAAGCTTTCTTT. It is translated as CASSSGRNYMNTEAFF. Together with reference TRBV5-1 and TRBJ1-1, the CDR3 gives the full variable domain: KAGVTQTPRYLIKTRGQQVTLSCSPISGHRSVSWYQQTPGQGLQFLFEYFSETQRNKGNFPGRFSGRQFSNSRSEMNVSTLELGDSALYLCASSSGRNYMNTEAFFGQGTRLTVV.

This clonotype occurred a few times. The rearrangement joins TRBV6-1 to TRBJ1-5, with a possible D match to TRBD1 (6 bases). This CDR3 comprises 13 residues. The germline CDR1 and CDR2 sequences are MNHNS and SASEGT. V gave up 6 bases and J gave up 6 bases, with 12 bases separating them. CDR3 sequence: CASRSRGGQPQHF. Written as DNA, the CDR3 is TGTGCCAGCAGGAGCAGGGGAGGTCAGCCCCAGCATTTT.

This clonotype has at least ten counts. CDR3 in DNA: TGTGCCAGCAGCCAAGAATCTAAAGGCGACCCGAACACCGGGGAGCTGTTTTTT. Encoded protein: CASSQESKGDPNTGELFF. The chain combines TRBV3-1 with TRBJ2-2; no clear D. Germline CDR1 LGHDT, CDR2 YNNKEL (reference sequence). The CDR3 has 18 amino acids. Between the trimmed V and J ends, which lost 0 bases and 0 bases, there was a span of 14 bases.